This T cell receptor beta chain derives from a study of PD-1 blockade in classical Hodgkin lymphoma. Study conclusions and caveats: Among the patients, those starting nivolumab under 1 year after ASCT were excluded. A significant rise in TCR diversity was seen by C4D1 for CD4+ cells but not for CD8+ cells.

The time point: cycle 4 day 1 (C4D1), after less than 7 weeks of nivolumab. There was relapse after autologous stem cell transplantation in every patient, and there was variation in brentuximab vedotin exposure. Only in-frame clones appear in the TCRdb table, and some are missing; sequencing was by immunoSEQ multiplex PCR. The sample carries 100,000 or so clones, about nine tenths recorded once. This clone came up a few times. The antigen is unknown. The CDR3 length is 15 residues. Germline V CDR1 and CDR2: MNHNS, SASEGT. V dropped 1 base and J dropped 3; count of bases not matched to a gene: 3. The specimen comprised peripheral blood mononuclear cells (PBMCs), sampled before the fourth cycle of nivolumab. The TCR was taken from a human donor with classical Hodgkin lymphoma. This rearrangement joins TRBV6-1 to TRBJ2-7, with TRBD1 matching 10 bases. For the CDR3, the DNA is TGTGCCAGCAGTGAAGGACAGGGGGCGGTCTACGAGCAGTACTTC. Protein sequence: CASSEGQGAVYEQYF.